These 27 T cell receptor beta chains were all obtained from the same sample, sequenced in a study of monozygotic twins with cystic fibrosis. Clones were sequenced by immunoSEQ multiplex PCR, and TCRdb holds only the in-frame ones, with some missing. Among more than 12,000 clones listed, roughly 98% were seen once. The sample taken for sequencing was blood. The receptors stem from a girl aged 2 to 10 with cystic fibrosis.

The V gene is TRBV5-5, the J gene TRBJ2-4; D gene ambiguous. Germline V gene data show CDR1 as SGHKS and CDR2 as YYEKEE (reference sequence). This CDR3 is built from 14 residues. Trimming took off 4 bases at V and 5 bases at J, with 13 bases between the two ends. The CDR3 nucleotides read TGTGCCAGCAGCGCAATTCTTCCGGAAAACATTCAGTACTTC. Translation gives CASSAILPENIQYF.

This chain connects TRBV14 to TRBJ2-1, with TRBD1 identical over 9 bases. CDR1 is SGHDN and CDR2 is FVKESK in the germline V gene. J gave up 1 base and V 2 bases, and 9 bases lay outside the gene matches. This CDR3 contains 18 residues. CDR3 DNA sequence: TGTGCCAGCAGCCAACCGGGACAGGGCAAGGGATCCTACAATGAGCAGTTCTTC. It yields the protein CASSQPGQGKGSYNEQFF.

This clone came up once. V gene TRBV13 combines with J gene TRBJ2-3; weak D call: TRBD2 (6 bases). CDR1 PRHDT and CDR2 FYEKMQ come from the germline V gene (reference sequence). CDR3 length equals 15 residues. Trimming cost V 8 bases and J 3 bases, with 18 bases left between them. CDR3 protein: CASSTAGSNTDTQYF. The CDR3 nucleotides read TGTGCCAGCTCCACGGCCGGGAGCAATACAGATACGCAGTATTTT.

CDR3 sequence (DNA): TGCGCCAGCAGCTTGGGATTTAAGAACACTGAAGCTTTCTTT. As protein: CASSLGFKNTEAFF. This chain joins TRBV5-1 and TRBJ1-1, with D hard to call. Deletions cut 0 bases from V and 1 base from J, with 7 bases between. CDR3 size: 14 residues. Germline values: CDR1 SGHRS, CDR2 YFSETQ. Full variable domain (rest looked up from reference TRBV5-1 and TRBJ1-1): KAGVTQTPRYLIKTRGQQVTLSCSPISGHRSVSWYQQTPGQGLQFLFEYFSETQRNKGNFPGRFSGRQFSNSRSEMNVSTLELGDSALYLCASSLGFKNTEAFFGQGTRLTVV.

The CDR3 coding sequence is TGCGCCAGCACCGCAACGGGGAACACTGAAGCTTTCTTT. Translation gives CASTATGNTEAFF. The V and J genes are TRBV5-1 and TRBJ1-1; D ambiguous. The CDR3 is 13 amino acids. CDR1 SGHRS and CDR2 YFSETQ come from the germline V gene. Trimming removed 6 bases at V and 1 base at J, with 10 bases between.

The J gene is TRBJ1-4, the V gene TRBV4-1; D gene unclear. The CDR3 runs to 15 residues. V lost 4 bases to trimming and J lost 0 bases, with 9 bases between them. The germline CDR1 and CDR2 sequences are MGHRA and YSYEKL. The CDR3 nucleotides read TGCGCCAGCAGCCCTCAGATTGCAACTAATGAAAAACTGTTTTTT. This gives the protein CASSPQIATNEKLFF.

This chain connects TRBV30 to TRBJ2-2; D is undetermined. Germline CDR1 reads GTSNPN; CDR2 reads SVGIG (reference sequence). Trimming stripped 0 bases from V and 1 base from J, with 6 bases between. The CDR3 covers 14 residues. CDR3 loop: CAWSVRRNTGELFF. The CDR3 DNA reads TGTGCCTGGAGTGTTCGACGGAACACCGGGGAGCTGTTTTTT.

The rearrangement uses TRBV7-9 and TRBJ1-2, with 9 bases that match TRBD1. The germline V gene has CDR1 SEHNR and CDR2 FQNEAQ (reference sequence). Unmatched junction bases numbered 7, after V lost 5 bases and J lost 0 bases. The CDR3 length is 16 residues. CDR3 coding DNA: TGTGCCAGCAGCCCTGGACAGGGGCCTCCTAACTATGGCTACACCTTC. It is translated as CASSPGQGPPNYGYTF.

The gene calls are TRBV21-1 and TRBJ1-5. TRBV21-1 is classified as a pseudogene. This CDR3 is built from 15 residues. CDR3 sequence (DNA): TGTGCCAGCAGCAAGGTTCAGGGAGTGGATCAGCCCCAGCATTTT. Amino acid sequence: CASSKVQGVDQPQHF.

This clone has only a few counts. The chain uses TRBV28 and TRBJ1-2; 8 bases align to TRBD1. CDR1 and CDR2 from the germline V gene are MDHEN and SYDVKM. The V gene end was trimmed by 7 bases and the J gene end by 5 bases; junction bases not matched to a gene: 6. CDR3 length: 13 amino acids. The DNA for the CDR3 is TGTGCCAGCATGACAGGGGTTGGTTATGGCTACACCTTC. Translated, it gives CASMTGVGYGYTF.

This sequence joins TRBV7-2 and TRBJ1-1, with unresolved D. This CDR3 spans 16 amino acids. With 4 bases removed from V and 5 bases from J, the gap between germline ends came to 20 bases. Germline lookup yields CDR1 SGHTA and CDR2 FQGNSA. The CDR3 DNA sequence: TGTGCCAGCAGCTCCGGACCCTGGGAGAGTGCGACTGAAGCTTTCTTT. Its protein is CASSSGPWESATEAFF.

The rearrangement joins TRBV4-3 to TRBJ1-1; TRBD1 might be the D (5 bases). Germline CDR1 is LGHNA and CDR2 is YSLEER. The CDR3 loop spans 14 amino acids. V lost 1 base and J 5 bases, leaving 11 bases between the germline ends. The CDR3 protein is CASSQVGGFTEAFF. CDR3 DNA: TGCGCCAGCAGCCAAGTGGGGGGATTTACTGAAGCTTTCTTT.

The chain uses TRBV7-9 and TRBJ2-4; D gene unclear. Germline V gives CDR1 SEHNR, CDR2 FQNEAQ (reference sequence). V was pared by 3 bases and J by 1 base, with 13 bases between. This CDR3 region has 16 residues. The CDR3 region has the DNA TGTGCCAGCAGCTTCATCTCAGGAAAGGCCAAAAACATTCAGTACTTC. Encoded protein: CASSFISGKAKNIQYF. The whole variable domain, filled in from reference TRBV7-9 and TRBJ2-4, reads DTGVSQNPRHKITKRGQNVTFRCDPISEHNRLYWYRQTLGQGPEFLTYFQNEAQLEKSRLLSDRFSAERPKGSFSTLEIQRTEQGDSAMYLCASSFISGKAKNIQYFGAGTRLSVL.

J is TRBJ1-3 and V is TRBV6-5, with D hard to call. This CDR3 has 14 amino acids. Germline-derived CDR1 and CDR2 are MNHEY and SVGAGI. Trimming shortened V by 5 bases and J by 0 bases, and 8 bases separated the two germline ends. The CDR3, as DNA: TGTGCCAGCAGTGCGACCCTCTCTGGAAACACCATATATTTT. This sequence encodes CASSATLSGNTIYF.

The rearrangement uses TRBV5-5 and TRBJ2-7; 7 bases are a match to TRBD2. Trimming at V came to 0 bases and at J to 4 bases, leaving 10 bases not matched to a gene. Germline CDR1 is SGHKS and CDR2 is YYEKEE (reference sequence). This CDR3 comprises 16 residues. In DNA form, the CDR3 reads TGTGCCAGCAGCTTGGCCGTGGCGGGAGTGACGTACGAGCAGTACTTC. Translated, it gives CASSLAVAGVTYEQYF.

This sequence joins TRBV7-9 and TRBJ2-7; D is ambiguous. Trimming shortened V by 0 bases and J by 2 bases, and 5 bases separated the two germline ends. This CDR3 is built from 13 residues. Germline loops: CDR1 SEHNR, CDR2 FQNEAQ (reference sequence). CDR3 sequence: CASSLAVAYEQYF. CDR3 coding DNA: TGTGCCAGCAGCTTAGCGGTCGCCTACGAGCAGTACTTC.

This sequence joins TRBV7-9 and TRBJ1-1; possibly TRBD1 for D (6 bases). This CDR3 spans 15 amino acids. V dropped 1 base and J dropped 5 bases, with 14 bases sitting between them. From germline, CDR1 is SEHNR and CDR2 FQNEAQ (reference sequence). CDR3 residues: CASSLVGGFGTEAFF. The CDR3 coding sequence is TGTGCCAGCAGCTTAGTAGGGGGTTTTGGGACTGAAGCTTTCTTT.

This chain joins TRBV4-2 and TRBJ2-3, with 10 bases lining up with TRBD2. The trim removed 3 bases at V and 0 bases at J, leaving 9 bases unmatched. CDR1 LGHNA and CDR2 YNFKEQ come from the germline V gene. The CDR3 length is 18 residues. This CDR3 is CASSHRTSGFRSTDTQYF. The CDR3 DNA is TGTGCCAGCAGCCACAGGACTAGCGGATTCCGTAGCACAGATACGCAGTATTTT.

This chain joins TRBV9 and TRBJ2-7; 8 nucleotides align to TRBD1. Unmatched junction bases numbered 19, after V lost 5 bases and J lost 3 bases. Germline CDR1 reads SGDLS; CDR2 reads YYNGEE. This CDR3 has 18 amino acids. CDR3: CASSPRTGMRFFGYEQYF. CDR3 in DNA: TGTGCCAGCAGTCCCCGGACAGGGATGCGGTTTTTTGGCTACGAGCAGTACTTC. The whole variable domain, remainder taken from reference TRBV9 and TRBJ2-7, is DSGVTQTPKHLITATGQRVTLRCSPRSGDLSVYWYQQSLDQGLQFLIQYYNGEERAKGNILERFSAQQFPDLHSELNLSSLELGDSALYFCASSPRTGMRFFGYEQYFGPGTRLTVT.

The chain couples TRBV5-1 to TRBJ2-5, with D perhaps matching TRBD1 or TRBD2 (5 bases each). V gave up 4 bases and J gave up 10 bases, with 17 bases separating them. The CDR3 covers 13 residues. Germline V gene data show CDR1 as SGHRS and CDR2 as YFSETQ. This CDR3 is CASSRLEGGGQYF. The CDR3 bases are TGCGCCAGCAGCCGCCTAGAGGGTGGGGGCCAGTACTTC.

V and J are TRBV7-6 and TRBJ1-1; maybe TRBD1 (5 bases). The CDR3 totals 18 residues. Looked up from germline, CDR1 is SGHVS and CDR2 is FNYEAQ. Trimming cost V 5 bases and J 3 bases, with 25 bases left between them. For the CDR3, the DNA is TGTGCCAGCAGCCTGAACCAGGGTTGGGGGTTTTATGACACTGAAGCTTTCTTT. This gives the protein CASSLNQGWGFYDTEAFF. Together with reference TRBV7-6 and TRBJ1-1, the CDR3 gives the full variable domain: GAGVSQSPRYKVTKRGQDVALRCDPISGHVSLYWYRQALGQGPEFLTYFNYEAQQDKSGLPNDRFSAERPEGSISTLTIQRTEQRDSAMYRCASSLNQGWGFYDTEAFFGQGTRLTVV.

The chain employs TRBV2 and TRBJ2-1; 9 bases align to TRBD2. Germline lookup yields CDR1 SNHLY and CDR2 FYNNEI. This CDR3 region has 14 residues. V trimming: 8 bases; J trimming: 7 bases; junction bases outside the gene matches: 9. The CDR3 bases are TGTGCCAGCGGGACTAGCCTAGGGGCGAATGAGCAGTTCTTC. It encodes CASGTSLGANEQFF. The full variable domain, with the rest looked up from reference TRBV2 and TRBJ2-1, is EPEVTQTPSHQVTQMGQEVILRCVPISNHLYFYWYRQILGQKVEFLVSFYNNEISEKSEIFDDQFSVERPDGSNFTLKIRSTKLEDSAMYFCASGTSLGANEQFFGPGTRLTVL.

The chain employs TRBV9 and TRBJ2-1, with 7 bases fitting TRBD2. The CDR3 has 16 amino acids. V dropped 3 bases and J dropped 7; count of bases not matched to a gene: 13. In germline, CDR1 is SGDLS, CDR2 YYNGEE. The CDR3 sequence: CASSAQPRTSSNEQFF. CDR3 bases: TGTGCCAGCAGCGCGCAGCCCCGGACTAGTTCGAATGAGCAGTTCTTC.

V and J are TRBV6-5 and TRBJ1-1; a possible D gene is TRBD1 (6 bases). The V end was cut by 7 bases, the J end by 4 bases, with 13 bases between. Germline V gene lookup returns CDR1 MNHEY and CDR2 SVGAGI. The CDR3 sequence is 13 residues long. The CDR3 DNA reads TGTGCCAGCACGAACAGGGTGGGCACTGAAGCTTTCTTT. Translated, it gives CASTNRVGTEAFF.

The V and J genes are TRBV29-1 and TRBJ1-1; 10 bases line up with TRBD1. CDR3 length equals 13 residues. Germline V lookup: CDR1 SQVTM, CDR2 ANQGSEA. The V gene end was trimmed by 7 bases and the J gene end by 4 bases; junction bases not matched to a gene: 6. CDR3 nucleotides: TGCAGCGCCTGGACAGGGGGAGGCACTGAAGCTTTCTTT. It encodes CSAWTGGGTEAFF.

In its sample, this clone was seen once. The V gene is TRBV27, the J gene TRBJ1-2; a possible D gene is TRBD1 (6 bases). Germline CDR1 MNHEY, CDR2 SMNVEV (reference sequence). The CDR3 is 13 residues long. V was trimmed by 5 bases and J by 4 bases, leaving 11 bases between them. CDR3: CASSPRGGYGYTF. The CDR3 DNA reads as TGTGCCAGCAGTCCCAGGGGAGGCTATGGCTACACCTTC.

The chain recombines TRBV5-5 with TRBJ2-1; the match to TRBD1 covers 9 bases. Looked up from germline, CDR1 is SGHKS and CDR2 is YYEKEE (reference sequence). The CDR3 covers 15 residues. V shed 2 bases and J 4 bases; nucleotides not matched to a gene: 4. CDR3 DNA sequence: TGTGCCAGCAGCTTAGACAGGGGGGAGTACAATGAGCAGTTCTTC. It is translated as CASSLDRGEYNEQFF.